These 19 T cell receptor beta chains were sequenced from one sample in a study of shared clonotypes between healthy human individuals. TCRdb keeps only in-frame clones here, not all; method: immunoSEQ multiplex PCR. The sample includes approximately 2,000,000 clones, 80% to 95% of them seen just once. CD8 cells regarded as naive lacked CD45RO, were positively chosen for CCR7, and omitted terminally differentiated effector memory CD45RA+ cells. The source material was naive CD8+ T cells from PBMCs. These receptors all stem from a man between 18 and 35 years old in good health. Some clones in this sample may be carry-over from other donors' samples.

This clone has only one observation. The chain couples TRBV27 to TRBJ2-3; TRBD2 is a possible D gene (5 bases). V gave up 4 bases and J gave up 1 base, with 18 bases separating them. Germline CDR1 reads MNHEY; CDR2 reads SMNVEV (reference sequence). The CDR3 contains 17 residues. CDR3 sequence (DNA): TGTGCCAGCAGTTATTCCCCGGAGGACGCCGGCACAGATACGCAGTATTTT. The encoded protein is CASSYSPEDAGTDTQYF.

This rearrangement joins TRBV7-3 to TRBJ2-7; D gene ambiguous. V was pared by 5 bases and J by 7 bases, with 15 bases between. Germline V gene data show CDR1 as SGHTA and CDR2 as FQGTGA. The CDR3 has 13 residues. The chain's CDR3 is CASSPRPDREQYF. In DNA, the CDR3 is TGTGCCAGCAGCCCCCGACCCGATCGAGAGCAGTACTTC.

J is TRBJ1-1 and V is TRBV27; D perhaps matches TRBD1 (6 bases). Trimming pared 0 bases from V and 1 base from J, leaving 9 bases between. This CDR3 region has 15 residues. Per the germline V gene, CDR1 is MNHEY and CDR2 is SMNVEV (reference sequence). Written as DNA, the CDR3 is TGTGCCAGCAGTTTATCGGGGGGGCAGAACACTGAAGCTTTCTTT. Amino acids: CASSLSGGQNTEAFF.

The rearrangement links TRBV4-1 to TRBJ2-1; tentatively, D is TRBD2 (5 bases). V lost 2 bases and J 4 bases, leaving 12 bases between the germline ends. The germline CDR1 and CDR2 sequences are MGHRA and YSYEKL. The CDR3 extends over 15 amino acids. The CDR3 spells CASSQPSGEYNEQFF. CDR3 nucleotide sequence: TGCGCCAGCAGCCAACCCTCCGGGGAGTACAATGAGCAGTTCTTC.

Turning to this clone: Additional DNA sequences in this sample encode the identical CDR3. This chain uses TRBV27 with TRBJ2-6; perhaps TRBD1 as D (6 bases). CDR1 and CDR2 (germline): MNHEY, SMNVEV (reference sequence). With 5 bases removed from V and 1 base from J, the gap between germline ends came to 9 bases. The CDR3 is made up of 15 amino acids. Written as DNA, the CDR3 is TGTGCCAGCAGTCCTAGGGGGTCTGGGGCCAACGTCCTGACTTTC. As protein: CASSPRGSGANVLTF.

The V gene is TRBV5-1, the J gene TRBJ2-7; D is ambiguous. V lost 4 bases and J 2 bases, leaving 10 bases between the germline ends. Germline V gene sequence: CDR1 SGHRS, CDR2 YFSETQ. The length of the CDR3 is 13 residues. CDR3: CASSPRLTYEQYF. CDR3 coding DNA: TGCGCCAGCAGCCCACGTTTAACCTACGAGCAGTACTTC.

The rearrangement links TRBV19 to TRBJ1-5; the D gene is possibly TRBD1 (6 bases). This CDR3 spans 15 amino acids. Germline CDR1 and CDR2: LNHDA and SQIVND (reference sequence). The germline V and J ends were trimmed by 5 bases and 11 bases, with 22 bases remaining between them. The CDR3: CASSSRDKPLPAQHF. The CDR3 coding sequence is TGTGCCAGTAGTTCCCGGGACAAACCCCTACCAGCCCAGCATTTT.

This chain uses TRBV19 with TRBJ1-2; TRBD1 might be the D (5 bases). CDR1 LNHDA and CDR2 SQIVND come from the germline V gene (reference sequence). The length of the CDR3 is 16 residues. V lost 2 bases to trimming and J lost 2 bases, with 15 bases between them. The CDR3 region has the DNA TGTGCCAGTAGTATACCCCATATCGACAGCAACTATGGCTACACCTTC. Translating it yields CASSIPHIDSNYGYTF.

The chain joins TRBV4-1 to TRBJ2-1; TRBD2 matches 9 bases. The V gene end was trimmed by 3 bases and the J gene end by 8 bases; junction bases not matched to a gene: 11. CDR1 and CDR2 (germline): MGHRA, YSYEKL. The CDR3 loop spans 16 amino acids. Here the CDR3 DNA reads TGCGCCAGCAGCCACCCCCTAGCGGGGTCTATCCATGAGCAGTTCTTC. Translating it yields CASSHPLAGSIHEQFF.

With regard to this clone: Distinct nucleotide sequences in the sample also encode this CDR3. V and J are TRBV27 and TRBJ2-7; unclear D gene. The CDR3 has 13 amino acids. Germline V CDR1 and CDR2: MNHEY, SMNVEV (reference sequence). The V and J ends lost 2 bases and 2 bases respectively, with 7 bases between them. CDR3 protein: CASSLGTTYEQYF. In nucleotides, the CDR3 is TGTGCCAGCAGTTTAGGCACAACCTACGAGCAGTACTTC.

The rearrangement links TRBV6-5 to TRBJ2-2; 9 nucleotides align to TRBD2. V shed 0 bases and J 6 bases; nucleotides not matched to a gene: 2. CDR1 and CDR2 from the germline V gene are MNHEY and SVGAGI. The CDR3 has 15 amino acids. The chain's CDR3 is CASSYSVAGAGELFF. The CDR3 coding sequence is TGTGCCAGCAGTTACTCGGTAGCGGGAGCCGGGGAGCTGTTTTTT.

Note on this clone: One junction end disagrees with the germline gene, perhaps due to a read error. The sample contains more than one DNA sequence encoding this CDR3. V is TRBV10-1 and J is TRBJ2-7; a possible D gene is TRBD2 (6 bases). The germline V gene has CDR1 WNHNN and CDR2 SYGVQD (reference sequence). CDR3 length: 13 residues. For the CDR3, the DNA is TGCGCCAGCAGTGAGTCAAGGTGGGGGGAGCAGTATTTC. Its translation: CASSESRWGEQYF.

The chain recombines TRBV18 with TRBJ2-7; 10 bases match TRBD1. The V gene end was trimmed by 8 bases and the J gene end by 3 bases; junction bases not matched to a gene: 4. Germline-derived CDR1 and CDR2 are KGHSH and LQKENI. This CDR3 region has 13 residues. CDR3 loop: CASTWDRGYEQYF. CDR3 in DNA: TGTGCCAGCACCTGGGACAGGGGCTACGAGCAGTACTTC.

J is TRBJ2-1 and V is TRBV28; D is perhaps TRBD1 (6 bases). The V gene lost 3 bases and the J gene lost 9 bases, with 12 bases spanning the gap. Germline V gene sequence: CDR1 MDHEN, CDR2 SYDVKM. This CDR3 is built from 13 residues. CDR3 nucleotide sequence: TGTGCCAGCAGTTTCAGGGGTGGCGTTGAGCAGTTCTTC. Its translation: CASSFRGGVEQFF.

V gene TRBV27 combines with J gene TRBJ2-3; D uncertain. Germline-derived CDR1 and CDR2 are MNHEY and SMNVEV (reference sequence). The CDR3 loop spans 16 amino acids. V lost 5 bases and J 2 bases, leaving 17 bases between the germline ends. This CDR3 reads CASSGTGLSPTDTQYF. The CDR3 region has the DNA TGTGCCAGCAGTGGAACTGGGCTGTCCCCCACAGATACGCAGTATTTT.

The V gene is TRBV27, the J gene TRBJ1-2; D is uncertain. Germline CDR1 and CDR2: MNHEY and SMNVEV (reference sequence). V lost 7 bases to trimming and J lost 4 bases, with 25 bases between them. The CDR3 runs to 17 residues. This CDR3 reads CASTSAPGAGDTYGYTF. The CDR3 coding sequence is TGTGCCAGCACCTCCGCACCGGGTGCTGGGGATACCTATGGCTACACCTTC.

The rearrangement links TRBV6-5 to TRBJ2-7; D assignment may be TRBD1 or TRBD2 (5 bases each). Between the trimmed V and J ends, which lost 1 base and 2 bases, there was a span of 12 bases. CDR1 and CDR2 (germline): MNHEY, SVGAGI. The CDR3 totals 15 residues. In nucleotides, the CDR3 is TGTGCCAGCAGTTACTTCCCTGGGGGAACCTACGAGCAGTACTTC. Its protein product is CASSYFPGGTYEQYF.

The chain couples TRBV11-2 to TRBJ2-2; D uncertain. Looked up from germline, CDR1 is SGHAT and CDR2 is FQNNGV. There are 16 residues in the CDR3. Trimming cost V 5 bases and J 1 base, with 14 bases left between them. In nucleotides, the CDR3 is TGTGCCAGCAGCCTCGGTGCACTCCTGAACACCGGGGAGCTGTTTTTT. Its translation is CASSLGALLNTGELFF.

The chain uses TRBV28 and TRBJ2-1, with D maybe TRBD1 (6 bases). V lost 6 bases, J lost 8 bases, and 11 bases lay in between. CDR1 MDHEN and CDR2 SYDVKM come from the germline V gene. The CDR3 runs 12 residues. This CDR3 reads CASRRRGDEQFF. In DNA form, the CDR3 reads TGTGCCAGCAGACGCAGGGGCGATGAGCAGTTCTTC.